This is a list of T cell receptor beta chains from one sample in a study of cytomegalovirus exposure and HLA in healthy donors. Here immunoSEQ multiplex PCR was the method, and the copy in TCRdb shows in-frame clones only, minus some. This sample yields roughly 100,000 clones, of which about 88% are seen a single time; 1.5% to 2% belongs to the top ten. The source material was PBMCs. The receptors here all came from a woman aged 18 to 35 in good health and CMV-seropositive. Each CDR3 is given with its conserved first and last residue. D genes are given only for firm matches. Clone size appears in some rows only: once, few, many, or a class for an expanded clone.

j_call: TRBJ1-1; d_call: NA; clone_size: few; v_call: TRBV28; cdr3_aa: CASSMDSMNTEAFF; cdr3_nt: TGTGCCAGCAGTATGGACAGTATGAACACTGAAGCTTTCTTT
j_call: TRBJ2-1; d_call: TRBD2; clone_size: once; v_call: TRBV6-1; cdr3_aa: CASTPQRGATNEQFF; cdr3_nt: TGTGCCAGCACCCCCCAGCGGGGGGCCACCAATGAGCAGTTCTTC
j_call: TRBJ2-3; d_call: TRBD2; clone_size: NA; v_call: TRBV5-6; cdr3_aa: CASSLASGGDTNTQYF; cdr3_nt: TGTGCCAGCAGCTTGGCTAGCGGGGGGGACACAAATACGCAGTATTTT
j_call: TRBJ1-1; d_call: TRBD1; clone_size: NA; v_call: TRBV7-2; cdr3_aa: CASSKQGAGTEAFF; cdr3_nt: TGTGCCAGCAGCAAACAGGGGGCGGGCACTGAAGCTTTCTTT
j_call: TRBJ1-6; d_call: NA; clone_size: NA; v_call: TRBV11-1; cdr3_aa: CASSETRETSPLHF; cdr3_nt: TGTGCCAGCAGCGAAACCCGGGAAACTTCACCCCTCCACTTT
j_call: TRBJ2-3; d_call: NA; clone_size: few; v_call: TRBV7-6; cdr3_aa: CASSLALGPTGVRAYTDTQYF; cdr3_nt: TGTGCCAGCAGCTTAGCGCTCGGCCCGACCGGGGTGCGGGCATACACAGATACGCAGTATTTT
j_call: TRBJ1-2; d_call: TRBD1; clone_size: NA; v_call: TRBV4-2; cdr3_aa: CASSLPRGQKEGYTF; cdr3_nt: TGTGCCAGCAGCCTACCCAGGGGGCAGAAGGAGGGCTACACCTTC
j_call: TRBJ2-7; d_call: TRBD2; clone_size: NA; v_call: TRBV2; cdr3_aa: CASGLTSGVSYEQYF; cdr3_nt: TGTGCCAGCGGGCTGACTAGCGGGGTCTCCTACGAGCAGTACTTC
j_call: TRBJ1-4; d_call: NA; clone_size: NA; v_call: TRBV2; cdr3_aa: CASSQGGINEKLFF; cdr3_nt: TGTGCCAGCAGCCAGGGCGGGATTAATGAAAAACTGTTTTTT
j_call: TRBJ2-1; d_call: TRBD1; clone_size: NA; v_call: TRBV7-9; cdr3_aa: CASRKTGYEQFF; cdr3_nt: TGTGCCAGCAGAAAGACAGGGTATGAGCAGTTCTTC
j_call: TRBJ2-1; d_call: NA; clone_size: NA; v_call: TRBV5-5; cdr3_aa: CASSLDLTGNRGNEQFF; cdr3_nt: TGTGCCAGCAGCTTGGATCTCACGGGGAATCGGGGCAATGAGCAGTTCTTC
j_call: TRBJ2-1; d_call: NA; clone_size: NA; v_call: TRBV6-4; cdr3_aa: CASSDSWGGEQFF; cdr3_nt: TGTGCCAGCAGTGACTCTTGGGGCGGTGAGCAGTTCTTC
j_call: TRBJ2-3; d_call: TRBD2; clone_size: NA; v_call: TRBV5-6; cdr3_aa: CASSSSGTSRRTDTQYF; cdr3_nt: TGTGCCAGCAGCTCCTCCGGGACTAGCAGACGCACAGATACGCAGTATTTT
j_call: TRBJ1-4; d_call: NA; clone_size: NA; v_call: TRBV28; cdr3_aa: CASRRPSRGEKLFF; cdr3_nt: TGTGCCAGCAGACGACCATCCCGGGGTGAAAAACTGTTTTTT
j_call: TRBJ2-2; d_call: NA; clone_size: NA; v_call: TRBV4-2; cdr3_aa: CASSQESTALGGELFF; cdr3_nt: TGTGCCAGCAGCCAAGAGAGCACAGCCCTTGGCGGGGAGCTGTTTTTT
j_call: TRBJ2-7; d_call: NA; clone_size: NA; v_call: TRBV28; cdr3_aa: CASSLYPQGQYF; cdr3_nt: TGTGCCAGCAGTCTCTACCCCCAGGGCCAGTACTTC
j_call: TRBJ1-4; d_call: NA; clone_size: NA; v_call: TRBV6-1; cdr3_aa: CASSETSAAFNEKLFF; cdr3_nt: TGTGCCAGCAGTGAAACATCAGCGGCTTTTAATGAAAAACTGTTTTTT
j_call: TRBJ2-6; d_call: NA; clone_size: NA; v_call: TRBV28; cdr3_aa: CASSLWRDSGANVLTF; cdr3_nt: TGTGCCAGCAGTTTATGGAGGGACTCTGGGGCCAACGTCCTGACTTTC
j_call: TRBJ1-6; d_call: TRBD1; clone_size: NA; v_call: TRBV27; cdr3_aa: CASSPDRGLNSPLHF; cdr3_nt: TGTGCCAGCAGCCCGGACAGGGGACTTAATTCACCCCTCCACTTT
j_call: TRBJ2-3; d_call: NA; clone_size: NA; v_call: TRBV5-4; cdr3_aa: CASSLEGGVADTQYF; cdr3_nt: TGTGCCAGCAGCTTGGAAGGCGGGGTCGCAGATACGCAGTATTTT
j_call: TRBJ2-1; d_call: TRBD2; clone_size: NA; v_call: TRBV6-1; cdr3_aa: CASSRISGAYNEQFF; cdr3_nt: TGTGCCAGCAGCCGAATTAGCGGGGCTTACAATGAGCAGTTCTTC
j_call: TRBJ2-3; d_call: TRBD1; clone_size: NA; v_call: TRBV7-9; cdr3_aa: CASSHRQGSDTQYF; cdr3_nt: TGTGCCAGCAGTCACCGACAGGGTTCAGATACGCAGTATTTT
j_call: TRBJ2-5; d_call: NA; clone_size: NA; v_call: TRBV28; cdr3_aa: CASRMGGGVGTQYF; cdr3_nt: TGTGCCAGCAGGATGGGGGGAGGCGTGGGGACCCAGTACTTC
j_call: TRBJ1-6; d_call: TRBD1; clone_size: NA; v_call: TRBV28; cdr3_aa: CASSPGQGFNNSPLHF; cdr3_nt: TGTGCCAGCAGTCCGGGACAGGGTTTCAATAATTCACCCCTCCACTTT
j_call: TRBJ1-1; d_call: NA; clone_size: NA; v_call: TRBV5-6; cdr3_aa: CASSFMTTRAGTEAFF; cdr3_nt: TGTGCCAGCAGCTTTATGACAACCCGTGCCGGCACTGAAGCTTTCTTT